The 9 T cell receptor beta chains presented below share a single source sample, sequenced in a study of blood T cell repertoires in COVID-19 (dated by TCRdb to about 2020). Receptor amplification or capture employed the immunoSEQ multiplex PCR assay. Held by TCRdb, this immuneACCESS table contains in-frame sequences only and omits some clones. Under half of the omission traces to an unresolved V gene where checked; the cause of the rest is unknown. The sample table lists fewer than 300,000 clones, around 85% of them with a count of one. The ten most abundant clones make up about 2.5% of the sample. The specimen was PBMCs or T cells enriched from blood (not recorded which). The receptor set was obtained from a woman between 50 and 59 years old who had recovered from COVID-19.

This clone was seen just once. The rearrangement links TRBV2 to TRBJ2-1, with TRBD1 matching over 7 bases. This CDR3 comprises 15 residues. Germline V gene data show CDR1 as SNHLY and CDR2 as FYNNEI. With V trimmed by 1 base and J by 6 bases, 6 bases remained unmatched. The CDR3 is CASSEDQGVVNEQFF. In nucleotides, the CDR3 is TGTGCCAGCAGTGAAGATCAGGGGGTGGTCAATGAGCAGTTCTTC.

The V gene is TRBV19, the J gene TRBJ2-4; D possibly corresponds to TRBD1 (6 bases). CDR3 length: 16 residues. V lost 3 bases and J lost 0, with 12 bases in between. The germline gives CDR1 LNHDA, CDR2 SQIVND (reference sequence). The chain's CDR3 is CASSMPTGLAKNIQYF. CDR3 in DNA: TGTGCCAGTAGTATGCCGACAGGACTAGCCAAAAACATTCAGTACTTC.

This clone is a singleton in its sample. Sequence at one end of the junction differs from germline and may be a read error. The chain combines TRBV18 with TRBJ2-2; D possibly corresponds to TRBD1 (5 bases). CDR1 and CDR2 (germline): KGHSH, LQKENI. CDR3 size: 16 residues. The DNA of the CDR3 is TGTGTCAGCTCACCGGCCGGGCAGGGCCCTCTTGGGGAGCTGTTTTTT. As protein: CVSSPAGQGPLGELFF.

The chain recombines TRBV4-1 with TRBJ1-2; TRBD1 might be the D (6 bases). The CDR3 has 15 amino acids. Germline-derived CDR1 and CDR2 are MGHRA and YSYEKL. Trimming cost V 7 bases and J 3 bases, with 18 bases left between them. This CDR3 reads CASTTDTGTDYGYTF. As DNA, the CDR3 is TGCGCCAGCACCACCGACACAGGGACGGACTATGGCTACACCTTC.

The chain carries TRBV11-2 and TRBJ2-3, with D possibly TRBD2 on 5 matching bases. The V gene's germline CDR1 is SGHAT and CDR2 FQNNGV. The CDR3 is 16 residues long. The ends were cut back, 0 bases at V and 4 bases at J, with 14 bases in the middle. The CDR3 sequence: CASSLDQRLGPDTQYF. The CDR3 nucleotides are TGTGCCAGCAGCTTAGATCAGCGGCTAGGTCCAGATACGCAGTATTTT.

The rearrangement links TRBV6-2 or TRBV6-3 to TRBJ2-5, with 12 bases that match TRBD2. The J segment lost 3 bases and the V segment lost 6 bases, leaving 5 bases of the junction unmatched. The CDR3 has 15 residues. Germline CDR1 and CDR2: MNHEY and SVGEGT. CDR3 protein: CASSRRTSGKETQYF. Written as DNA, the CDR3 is TGTGCCAGCAGCCGCCGGACTAGCGGGAAAGAGACCCAGTACTTC.

The CDR3 nucleotides are TGTGCCAGCAGCTCCAGGGCCGATAACTATGGCTACACCTTC. Protein sequence: CASSSRADNYGYTF. The chain has TRBV3-1 (or the pseudogene TRBV3-2) and TRBJ1-2; TRBD1 is a possible D gene (5 bases). Germline values: CDR1 LGHDT, CDR2 YNNKEL (reference sequence). The CDR3 runs to 14 residues. Trimming took 5 bases from V and 1 from J, leaving 11 bases between them.

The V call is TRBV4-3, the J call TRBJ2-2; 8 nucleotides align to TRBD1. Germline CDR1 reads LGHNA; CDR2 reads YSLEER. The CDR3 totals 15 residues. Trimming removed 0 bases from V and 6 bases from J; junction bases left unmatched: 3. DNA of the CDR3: TGCGCCAGCAGCCAAGACCAGGGGGCGCCCGGGGAGCTGTTTTTT. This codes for CASSQDQGAPGELFF.

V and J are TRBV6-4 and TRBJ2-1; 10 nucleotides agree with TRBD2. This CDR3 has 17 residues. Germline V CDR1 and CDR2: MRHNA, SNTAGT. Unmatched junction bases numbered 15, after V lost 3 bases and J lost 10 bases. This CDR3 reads CASSESYEAGGPGEQFF. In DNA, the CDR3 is TGTGCCAGCAGTGAATCTTACGAAGCGGGAGGGCCGGGGGAGCAGTTCTTC.